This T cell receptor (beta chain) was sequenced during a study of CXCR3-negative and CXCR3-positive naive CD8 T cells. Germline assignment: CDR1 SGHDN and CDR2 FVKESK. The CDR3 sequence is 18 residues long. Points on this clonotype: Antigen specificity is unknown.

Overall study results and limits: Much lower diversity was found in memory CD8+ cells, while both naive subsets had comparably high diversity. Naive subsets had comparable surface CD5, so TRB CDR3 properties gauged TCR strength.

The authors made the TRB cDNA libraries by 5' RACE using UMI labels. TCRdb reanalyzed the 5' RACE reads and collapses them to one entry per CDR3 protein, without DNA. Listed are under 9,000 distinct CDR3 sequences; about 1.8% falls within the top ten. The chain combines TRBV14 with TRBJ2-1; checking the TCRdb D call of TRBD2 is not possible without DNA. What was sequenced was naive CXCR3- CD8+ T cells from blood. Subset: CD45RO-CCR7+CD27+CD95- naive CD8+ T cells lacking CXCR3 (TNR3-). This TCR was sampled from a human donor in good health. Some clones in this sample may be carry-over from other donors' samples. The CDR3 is CASSQESLAGDPYNEQFF.